The 2 T cell receptor beta chains presented below share a single source sample, sequenced in a study of T cell responses to AZD1222 COVID-19 vaccine. Method: immunoSEQ multiplex PCR; TCRdb's copy keeps in-frame clones and lacks some. There are approximately 150,000 clones in the sample; about 90% occur only once, and 2% to 3% lies in the top ten. The sequencing here drew on peripheral blood, taken on day 0 of AZD1222 vaccination. The receptors were sampled from an adult in good health.

The count of this clone is one. A read error is likely, as this CDR3 ends without the conserved phenylalanine or tryptophan. The DNA is left out, because the CDR3 cannot be placed on it with certainty; the CDR3 is given as TCRdb lists it. The chain has TRBV6-9 and TRBJ2-7; TRBD1, as called in the table, went unchecked against the DNA. Germline V gene sequence: CDR1 MNHGY, CDR2 SVAAGI. The CDR3 totals 11 residues, both ends included. The CDR3 region is CASSYSNRPKR.

The J gene is TRBJ1-4, the V gene TRBV5-1; tentatively, D is TRBD1 (5 bases). This CDR3 spans 14 amino acids. CDR1 is SGHRS, CDR2 YFSETQ, per germline. V lost 4 bases to trimming and J lost 4 bases, with 11 bases between them. The CDR3 sequence: CASSHGTDNEKLFF. CDR3 coding DNA: TGCGCCAGCAGCCACGGGACTGATAATGAAAAACTGTTTTTT.